Presented here are 20 T cell receptor beta chains from one specimen sequenced in a study of T cell changes during pregnancy in multiple sclerosis. Generated by immunoSEQ multiplex PCR, the TCRdb table keeps only in-frame clones and is missing some. The sample holds 70,000 or so clones, 91% seen once. Here the sequenced sample was peripheral blood, taken in the third trimester of pregnancy. These receptors were obtained from a female donor in good health, enrolled as a control in a pregnancy study.

The chain carries TRBV10-2 and TRBJ1-1, with a tentative D call TRBD1 (5 bases). V shed 2 bases and J shed 7 bases, with 8 bases lying between them. The CDR3 totals 12 residues. Germline V lookup: CDR1 WSHSY, CDR2 SAAADI. The CDR3 DNA is TGCGCCAGCAGTGAGAGGGGTGGTGAAGCTTTCTTT. Its protein product is CASSERGGEAFF.

This chain uses TRBV9 with TRBJ2-7; 11 bases are shared with TRBD2. In germline, CDR1 is SGDLS, CDR2 YYNGEE. With 9 bases clipped from V and 2 bases from J, the junction kept 7 bases outside the gene matches. This CDR3 has 14 residues. The CDR3 coding sequence is TGTGCCACCTCGGGACTAGCGGAGCCCTACGAGCAGTACTTC. The encoded protein is CATSGLAEPYEQYF.

The rearrangement links TRBV27 to TRBJ1-4; 7 bases line up with TRBD1. Per the germline V gene, CDR1 is MNHEY and CDR2 is SMNVEV (reference sequence). Trimming at V came to 5 bases and at J to 3 bases, leaving 6 bases not matched to a gene. The CDR3 is made up of 15 amino acids. The CDR3 region has the DNA TGTGCCAGCAGTCGAGCTGGGACAGCTAATGAAAAACTGTTTTTT. Translated, it gives CASSRAGTANEKLFF.

The CDR3 nucleotides are TGTGCCAGCTCACCATCACTGCGGGAGAAAGACACCGGGGAGCTGTTTTTT. Translation: CASSPSLREKDTGELFF. V usage is TRBV18 and J usage is TRBJ2-2; 7 bases map to TRBD2. Germline trimming cut 2 bases from V and 3 bases from J; bases unmatched to any gene: 9. Per germline, CDR1 KGHSH and CDR2 LQKENI. The CDR3 is made up of 17 amino acids.

The chain carries TRBV19 and TRBJ1-6, with 9 bases lining up with TRBD1. The V and J ends lost 1 base and 6 bases, in that order; junction bases with no gene match: 4. CDR1 LNHDA and CDR2 SQIVND come from the germline V gene (reference sequence). This CDR3 is 16 amino acids long. CDR3 DNA: TGTGCCAGTAGTATAGTCGGGACAGGGACTAATTCACCCCTCCACTTT. Protein product: CASSIVGTGTNSPLHF.

The J gene is TRBJ2-7, the V gene TRBV19, with 9 bases that match TRBD2. The V segment lost 2 bases and the J segment 5 bases; nucleotides outside the gene matches: 7. Germline loops: CDR1 LNHDA, CDR2 SQIVND (reference sequence). The CDR3 extends over 15 amino acids. CDR3 region: CASSIRAGGLNEQYF. CDR3 in DNA: TGTGCCAGTAGTATACGGGCGGGAGGGCTTAACGAGCAGTACTTC.

The genes are TRBV5-6 and TRBJ2-7, with TRBD2 as a possible D gene (5 bases). V gave up 3 bases and J gave up 2 bases, with 15 bases separating them. CDR1 and CDR2 (germline): SGHDT, YYEEEE. This CDR3 has 15 amino acids. The CDR3 DNA follows: TGTGCCAGCAGCTCGCGGGTTGAGGATCCCTACGAGCAGTACTTC. It is translated as CASSSRVEDPYEQYF.

This clone is a singleton in its sample. The J gene is TRBJ1-2, the V gene TRBV5-1; D may be TRBD1 (6 bases). CDR3 length equals 13 residues. V was clipped by 5 bases and J by 5 bases, with 13 bases between them. Per the germline V gene, CDR1 is SGHRS and CDR2 is YFSETQ. The CDR3 DNA reads TGCGCCAGCAGAGTGACAGGTGGTTATGGCTACACCTTC. As protein: CASRVTGGYGYTF.

This clone was recorded a few times. The chain has TRBV14 and TRBJ1-1, with 10 bases lining up with TRBD1. Looked up from germline, CDR1 is SGHDN and CDR2 is FVKESK. With V trimmed by 0 bases and J by 11 bases, 12 bases remained unmatched. There are 16 residues in the CDR3. The DNA for the CDR3 is TGTGCCAGCAGCCAAGAAGGGACAGGGGTGGTATGGAAGGCTTTCTTT. Translation: CASSQEGTGVVWKAFF. The variable domain in full, with the rest retrieved from reference TRBV14 and TRBJ1-1, is EAGVTQFPSHSVIEKGQTVTLRCDPISGHDNLYWYRRVMGKEIKFLLHFVKESKQDESGMPNNRFLAERTGGTYSTLKVQPAELEDSGVYFCASSQEGTGVVWKAFFGQGTRLTVV.

The chain combines TRBV7-6 with TRBJ2-1; D may be TRBD2 (6 bases). This CDR3 has 14 residues. Between the trimmed V and J ends, which lost 5 bases and 3 bases, there was a span of 11 bases. Germline CDR1 SGHVS, CDR2 FNYEAQ. This chain's CDR3 is CASSLAGIYNEQFF. For the CDR3, the DNA is TGTGCCAGCAGCCTGGCGGGGATCTACAATGAGCAGTTCTTC. Together with reference TRBV7-6 and TRBJ2-1, the CDR3 gives the full variable domain: GAGVSQSPRYKVTKRGQDVALRCDPISGHVSLYWYRQALGQGPEFLTYFNYEAQQDKSGLPNDRFSAERPEGSISTLTIQRTEQRDSAMYRCASSLAGIYNEQFFGPGTRLTVL.

The V and J genes are TRBV19 and TRBJ1-2; possible D gene TRBD1, 6 bases. The V gene's germline CDR1 is LNHDA and CDR2 SQIVND (reference sequence). The CDR3 extends over 13 amino acids. Trimming took off 3 bases at V and 8 bases at J, with 13 bases between the two ends. CDR3 protein: CASSMDSSYGYTF. DNA for the CDR3: TGTGCCAGTAGTATGGACAGTTCTTACGGCTACACCTTC.

V gene TRBV5-1 combines with J gene TRBJ2-1; 8 nucleotides match TRBD1. The CDR3 length is 13 residues. The germline V gene encodes CDR1 SGHRS and CDR2 YFSETQ. The V gene end was trimmed by 3 bases and the J gene end by 5 bases; junction bases not matched to a gene: 1. This chain's CDR3 is CASSWGQDNEQFF. CDR3 coding DNA: TGCGCCAGCAGCTGGGGACAGGACAATGAGCAGTTCTTC.

This chain links TRBV7-2 with TRBJ2-7; 10 bases align to TRBD1. J was trimmed by 4 bases and V by 1 base; bases with no gene match: 4. Germline V gene sequence: CDR1 SGHTA, CDR2 FQGNSA. This CDR3 has 15 residues. The CDR3 nucleotides read TGTGCCAGCAGCTTAGGTGGACAGGGGGTTTACGAGCAGTACTTC. Amino acid sequence: CASSLGGQGVYEQYF.

The rearrangement joins TRBV28 to TRBJ1-6, with D perhaps TRBD1 (5 bases). The CDR3 is 15 residues long. Germline CDR1 is MDHEN and CDR2 is SYDVKM. The V end was cut by 8 bases, the J end by 9 bases, with 20 bases between. The CDR3 bases are TGTGCCAGCCTCCAGGGCGGGGTCTCGGGTTCACCCCTCCACTTT. Protein: CASLQGGVSGSPLHF.

The V gene is TRBV7-9, the J gene TRBJ2-7; 9 bases match TRBD2. There are 15 residues in the CDR3. With V trimmed by 3 bases and J by 7 bases, 10 bases remained unmatched. Germline values: CDR1 SEHNR, CDR2 FQNEAQ (reference sequence). The CDR3: CASSFPGLASSEQYF. The CDR3 DNA follows: TGTGCCAGCAGCTTCCCGGGACTAGCTTCCTCTGAGCAGTACTTC.

This clone was seen ten or more times. The chain links TRBV7-2 to TRBJ1-2; D is unclear. Trimming removed 0 bases at V and 4 bases at J, with 6 bases between. The CDR3 spans 13 residues. CDR1 is SGHTA, CDR2 FQGNSA, per germline. The CDR3 spells CASSLAGLYGYTF. The CDR3 region has the DNA TGTGCCAGCAGCTTAGCTGGACTCTATGGCTACACCTTC.

This clone was seen only a few times. The chain has TRBV6-5 and TRBJ1-4; the D gene is possibly TRBD1 (6 bases). CDR1 and CDR2 (germline): MNHEY, SVGAGI. The CDR3 length is 14 residues. Trimming pared 3 bases from V and 8 bases from J, leaving 13 bases between. DNA of the CDR3: TGTGCCAGCAGTTATCTTACAGGGCGAGAAAAACTGTTTTTT. It codes for CASSYLTGREKLFF.

CDR3 protein: CASSLDIQGYTF. The CDR3 DNA sequence: TGTGCCAGCAGCTTAGACATCCAAGGCTACACCTTC. The gene calls are TRBV5-4 and TRBJ1-2; D gene uncertain. Germline CDR1 is SGHNT and CDR2 is YYREEE (reference sequence). The CDR3 loop spans 12 amino acids. Trimming took off 2 bases at V and 8 bases at J, with 10 bases between the two ends. The entire variable domain, with the rest obtained from reference TRBV5-4 and TRBJ1-2, is as follows: ETGVTQSPTHLIKTRGQQVTLRCSSQSGHNTVSWYQQALGQGPQFIFQYYREEENGRGNFPPRFSGLQFPNYSSELNVNALELDDSALYLCASSLDIQGYTFGSGTRLTVV.

This chain connects TRBV5-1 to TRBJ2-5; tentative D call: TRBD1 (6 bases). The CDR3 consists of 14 residues. Germline V gene lookup returns CDR1 SGHRS and CDR2 YFSETQ. V lost 4 bases and J lost 4, with 14 bases in between. DNA of the CDR3: TGCGCCAGCAGCCCAGGGGTCGTGTCAGAGACCCAGTACTTC. Its protein product is CASSPGVVSETQYF.

As regards this clone: A junction end diverges from the germline sequence, so it may reflect a read error. The chain recombines TRBV9 with TRBJ2-1; D is unresolved. This CDR3 contains 13 residues. CDR1 is SGDLS, CDR2 YYNGEE, per germline. The DNA of the CDR3 is TGTGCCAGCAGCGTAGCTCTTTACAGTGAGCAGTTCTTC. Residues: CASSVALYSEQFF.